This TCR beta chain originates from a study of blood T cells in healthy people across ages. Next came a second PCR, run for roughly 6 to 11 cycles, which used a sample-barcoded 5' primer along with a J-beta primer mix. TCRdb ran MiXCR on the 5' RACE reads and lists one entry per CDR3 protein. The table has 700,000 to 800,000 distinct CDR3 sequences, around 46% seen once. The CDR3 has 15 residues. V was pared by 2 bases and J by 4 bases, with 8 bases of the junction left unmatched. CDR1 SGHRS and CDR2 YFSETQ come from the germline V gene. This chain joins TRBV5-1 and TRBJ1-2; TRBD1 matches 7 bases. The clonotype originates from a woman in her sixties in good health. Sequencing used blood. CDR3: CASSFDRATVYGYTF. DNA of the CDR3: TGCGCCAGCAGCTTCGACAGGGCCACTGTCTATGGCTACACCTTC.